The 9 T cell receptor beta chains given below trace back to one sample, sequenced in a study of monozygotic twins with inflammatory bowel disease. TCRdb reanalyzed the 5' RACE reads and collapses them to one entry per CDR3 protein, without DNA. This repertoire includes approximately 420,000 distinct CDR3 sequences. Input material: blood. These receptor sequences come from a human donor with ulcerative colitis or Crohn's disease, or a healthy co-twin of an affected twin (not recorded which).

The chain recombines TRBV5-1 with TRBJ2-5; TCRdb gives TRBD1 as the D gene, but with no DNA this cannot be confirmed. This CDR3 is built from 18 residues. Germline V gene sequence: CDR1 SGHRS, CDR2 YFSETQ. The CDR3 is CASSLGARRQGSGETQYF.

The chain carries TRBV5-4 and TRBJ1-1; TCRdb outputs TRBD1, but without DNA this stays unchecked. The CDR3 runs to 13 residues. Germline V gene lookup returns CDR1 SGHNT and CDR2 YYREEE (reference sequence). CDR3 in amino acids: CASRETGRARAFF. The full variable domain, with the rest looked up from reference TRBV5-4 and TRBJ1-1, is ETGVTQSPTHLIKTRGQQVTLRCSSQSGHNTVSWYQQALGQGPQFIFQYYREEENGRGNFPPRFSGLQFPNYSSELNVNALELDDSALYLCASRETGRARAFFGQGTRLTVV.

The rearrangement joins TRBV6-5 to TRBJ1-1. The CDR3 extends over 15 amino acids. Germline V gene sequence: CDR1 MNHEY, CDR2 SVGAGI. The CDR3: CASSYYGELTIEAFF.

The chain is built from TRBV5-6 and TRBJ2-3; checking the TCRdb D call of TRBD1 is not possible without DNA. CDR3 size: 12 residues. The germline gives CDR1 SGHDT, CDR2 YYEEEE. This chain's CDR3 is CASGQTGTPQYF.

This rearrangement joins TRBV18 to TRBJ1-5; TCRdb selects TRBD1, and the lack of DNA leaves this call unchecked. Germline loops: CDR1 KGHSH, CDR2 LQKENI. This CDR3 spans 15 amino acids. The CDR3 spells CASSLLPGSEQPQHF.

This chain links TRBV28 with TRBJ2-2; TCRdb's D call, TRBD2, is unchecked because there is no DNA. Per germline, CDR1 MDHEN and CDR2 SYDVKM. The CDR3 length is 19 residues. This CDR3 is CASTPGTSVPPLKIGELFF.

The rearrangement uses TRBV20-1 and TRBJ1-2; TCRdb lists TRBD1, though no DNA is available to test this call. The CDR3 extends over 14 amino acids. Germline CDR1 is DFQATT and CDR2 is SNEGSKA (reference sequence). CDR3 residues: CSASRGQGYGGYTF.

The chain combines TRBV20-1 with TRBJ2-1. The CDR3 has 14 amino acids. Germline loops: CDR1 DFQATT, CDR2 SNEGSKA (reference sequence). The CDR3 is CSARSQGSYNEQFF.

The chain carries TRBV28 and TRBJ2-1; the TCRdb call, TRBD2, lacks DNA for checking. Germline CDR1 MDHEN, CDR2 SYDVKM. The CDR3 totals 18 residues. The CDR3 sequence: CASTLKGPSSRYRNEQFF. The full variable domain, completed using reference TRBV28 and TRBJ2-1, is DVKVTQSSRYLVKRTGEKVFLECVQDMDHENMFWYRQDPGLGLRLIYFSYDVKMKEKGDIPEGYSVSREKKERFSLILESASTNQTSMYLCASTLKGPSSRYRNEQFFGPGTRLTVL.